This paragraph reports one T cell receptor beta chain. What it recognizes is unknown. Diagnosis relied on clinical symptoms, serum thyroxine, TRAb, thyroid ultrasound and orbital computed tomography. The sample originates from a study of Graves' ophthalmopathy and Graves' hyperthyroidism. The CDR3 has 15 residues. V was cut by 7 bases and J by 4 bases, with 19 bases left in between. Researchers took RNA transcripts and amplified TCR beta CDR3 regions from them. Following a first-round RT-PCR that used HTBI primers, a second-round multiplex PCR was carried out. TCRdb reanalysed the multiplex PCR reads using MiXCR and keeps one entry per CDR3 protein. The repertoire holds around 1,200,000 distinct CDR3 sequences, with approximately 35% as singletons. General study points: The model flagged ophthalmopathy progression at roughly 64% sensitivity and 72.22% specificity. Blood also contained most of the expanded thyroid clonotypes above 0.001 frequency.

J is TRBJ1-2 and V is TRBV12-3 or TRBV12-4; possible D gene TRBD1, 6 bases. The sequenced sample was peripheral blood or thyroid tissue (not recorded which). The clonotype comes from an adult man with Graves' hyperthyroidism. CDR3 bases: TGTGCCAGCATTCAATCCGACAGGTTGAGCTATGGCTACACCTTC. As protein: CASIQSDRLSYGYTF.